Following are 22 T cell receptor beta chains from one sample sequenced in a study of blood T cell repertoires in COVID-19. Data came from immunoSEQ multiplex PCR; TCRdb stores just in-frame clones and leaves some out. The profile covers under 200,000 clones, with 70% to 80% appearing a single time and roughly 5.6% taken by the ten largest. The sample taken for sequencing was peripheral blood. These receptors were collected from a middle-aged woman with COVID-19, enrolled during active disease.

V gene TRBV6-1 combines with J gene TRBJ1-6; D is undetermined. Germline loops: CDR1 MNHNS, CDR2 SASEGT. The CDR3 runs 17 residues. Trimming left V 0 bases short and J 0 bases short, with 9 bases between. DNA of the CDR3: TGTGCCAGCAGTGAAGCGCTAGGGAGCTCCTATAATTCACCCCTCCACTTT. Translation gives CASSEALGSSYNSPLHF.

The sample holds one count of this clone. This rearrangement joins TRBV18 to TRBJ1-5; 7 nucleotides line up with TRBD1. Trimming took 2 bases from V and 5 from J; bases not matched to a gene: 3. The CDR3 is made up of 14 amino acids. Germline CDR1 is KGHSH and CDR2 is LQKENI. This CDR3 is CASSPIQGDQPQHF. The CDR3 DNA follows: TGTGCCAGCTCACCAATCCAGGGGGATCAGCCCCAGCATTTT. Filled out from reference TRBV18 and TRBJ1-5, the complete variable domain reads NAGVMQNPRHLVRRRGQEARLRCSPMKGHSHVYWYRQLPEEGLKFMVYLQKENIIDESGMPKERFSAEFPKEGPSILRIQQVVRGDSAAYFCASSPIQGDQPQHFGDGTRLSIL.

This clone was picked up one time. The chain links TRBV5-1 to TRBJ2-5; TRBD2 is a possible D gene (6 bases). This CDR3 region has 16 residues. V dropped 3 bases and J dropped 5 bases, with 20 bases sitting between them. Germline-derived CDR1 and CDR2 are SGHRS and YFSETQ. The CDR3 is CASSSDIWTISETQYF. The CDR3 bases are TGCGCCAGCAGCTCTGATATCTGGACTATTTCGGAGACCCAGTACTTC.

Turning to this clone: The same CDR3 also results from other DNA sequences found in this sample. The J gene is TRBJ2-5, the V gene TRBV5-1; 14 bases match TRBD2. The CDR3 is made up of 16 amino acids. Per germline, CDR1 SGHRS and CDR2 YFSETQ. Germline trimming cut 0 bases from V and 3 bases from J; bases unmatched to any gene: 1. CDR3 amino acids: CASSLGGLAGEETQYF. CDR3 DNA sequence: TGCGCCAGCAGCTTGGGGGGACTAGCGGGAGAAGAGACCCAGTACTTC.

J is TRBJ2-1 and V is TRBV2; 9 bases are a match to TRBD2. The germline CDR1 and CDR2 sequences are SNHLY and FYNNEI. This CDR3 contains 17 residues. The V segment lost 3 bases and the J segment 8 bases; nucleotides outside the gene matches: 14. The CDR3 reads CASSEKASGAFGDEQFF. For the CDR3, the DNA is TGTGCCAGCAGTGAGAAGGCTAGCGGGGCCTTCGGAGATGAGCAGTTCTTC.

The genes are TRBV7-2 and TRBJ1-2; no reliable D call. This CDR3 is built from 14 residues. Germline loops: CDR1 SGHTA, CDR2 FQGNSA. V was trimmed by 7 bases and J by 8 bases, leaving 20 bases between them. CDR3 in DNA: TGTGCCAGCACCACCCGACTGGAGAATGGCGGCTACACCTTC. It translates to CASTTRLENGGYTF.

In its sample, this clone was seen a few times. The chain couples TRBV19 to TRBJ1-2; possible D gene TRBD1, 6 bases. V lost 6 bases and J 2 bases, leaving 19 bases between the germline ends. The CDR3 runs to 16 residues. Germline V lookup: CDR1 LNHDA, CDR2 SQIVND (reference sequence). The CDR3: CASSRQVTGQNYGYTF. CDR3 nucleotide sequence: TGTGCCAGTAGCCGACAGGTGACGGGGCAGAACTATGGCTACACCTTC.

The genes are TRBV9 and TRBJ1-1; D is perhaps TRBD1 (6 bases). In germline, CDR1 is SGDLS, CDR2 YYNGEE. With 4 bases removed from V and 1 base from J, the gap between germline ends came to 14 bases. The CDR3 length is 15 residues. CDR3 amino acids: CASSKTTGGNTEAFF. The CDR3 DNA sequence: TGTGCCAGCAGCAAGACGACAGGTGGGAACACTGAAGCTTTCTTT.

The rearrangement links TRBV29-1 to TRBJ2-5; D ambiguous. Trimming left V 0 bases short and J 5 bases short, with 10 bases between. Germline V lookup: CDR1 SQVTM, CDR2 ANQGSEA. This CDR3 has 13 amino acids. Here the CDR3 reads CSVEDPLVETQYF. The CDR3 nucleotides are TGCAGCGTTGAAGACCCACTCGTGGAGACCCAGTACTTC.

The CDR3 nucleotides are TGTGCCAGCCGATTGACAGGGGGTAATGAAAAACTGTTTTTT. It codes for CASRLTGGNEKLFF. The chain employs TRBV3-1 (or the pseudogene TRBV3-2) and TRBJ1-4, with 9 nucleotides matching TRBD1. The V gene's germline CDR1 is LGHDT and CDR2 YNNKEL (reference sequence). Trimming cost V 8 bases and J 4 bases; bases outside gene matches: 5. CDR3 size: 14 residues.

The CDR3 is CASAGGLYEQYF. The CDR3 bases are TGTGCCAGCGCGGGGGGACTTTACGAGCAGTACTTC. This chain links TRBV6-5 with TRBJ2-7, with 8 nucleotides matching TRBD2. The CDR3 is made up of 12 amino acids. Germline V gene data show CDR1 as MNHEY and CDR2 as SVGAGI. V dropped 8 bases and J dropped 4; count of bases not matched to a gene: 4.

The chain is built from TRBV5-1 and TRBJ2-3; 8 bases line up with TRBD1. V lost 4 bases, J lost 2 bases, and 9 bases stayed unmatched. The CDR3 runs to 16 residues. Per the germline V gene, CDR1 is SGHRS and CDR2 is YFSETQ. CDR3 in DNA: TGCGCCAGCAGCGCCACCAGGGGGCTCTTCACAGATACGCAGTATTTT. Its translation: CASSATRGLFTDTQYF. The full variable domain, rest sourced from reference TRBV5-1 and TRBJ2-3, is KAGVTQTPRYLIKTRGQQVTLSCSPISGHRSVSWYQQTPGQGLQFLFEYFSETQRNKGNFPGRFSGRQFSNSRSEMNVSTLELGDSALYLCASSATRGLFTDTQYFGPGTRLTVL.

The chain employs TRBV27 and TRBJ1-1; 12 positions agree with TRBD1. V lost 5 bases, J lost 1 base, and 5 bases stayed unmatched. Germline V gene data show CDR1 as MNHEY and CDR2 as SMNVEV (reference sequence). The CDR3 covers 16 residues. The CDR3 DNA reads as TGTGCCAGCAGTCTGGGACAGGGGGCTAGGAACACTGAAGCTTTCTTT. Translating gives CASSLGQGARNTEAFF.

This chain uses TRBV7-9 with TRBJ2-7; 7 bases align to TRBD1. Trimming took 4 bases from V and 0 from J; bases not matched to a gene: 9. This CDR3 contains 16 residues. Germline assignment: CDR1 SEHNR and CDR2 FQNEAQ (reference sequence). For the CDR3, the DNA is TGTGCCAGCAGCTCCGAAGGGACAGTCAGCTCCTACGAGCAGTACTTC. Protein: CASSSEGTVSSYEQYF.

The CDR3 nucleotides are TGTGCCAGCTCACCACCGGGACAGGGGGCCCGGGGCGGCTACACCTTC. Residues: CASSPPGQGARGGYTF. The chain links TRBV18 to TRBJ1-2, with 12 bases lining up with TRBD1. The V segment lost 0 bases and the J segment 8 bases; nucleotides outside the gene matches: 7. Germline CDR1 KGHSH, CDR2 LQKENI. The CDR3 loop spans 16 amino acids. Drawing the rest from reference TRBV18 and TRBJ1-2, the complete variable domain is NAGVMQNPRHLVRRRGQEARLRCSPMKGHSHVYWYRQLPEEGLKFMVYLQKENIIDESGMPKERFSAEFPKEGPSILRIQQVVRGDSAAYFCASSPPGQGARGGYTFGSGTRLTVV.

The chain couples TRBV11-2 to TRBJ2-2, with 7 nucleotides matching TRBD1. CDR1 and CDR2 from the germline V gene are SGHAT and FQNNGV. J lost 2 bases, V lost 6 bases, and 12 bases had no gene match. The CDR3 is 17 residues long. The CDR3: CASRSTPGQSNTGELFF. The CDR3 nucleotides read TGTGCCAGCAGGTCGACCCCGGGACAGAGTAACACCGGGGAGCTGTTTTTT.

This clone was detected a few times. The V gene is TRBV7-9, the J gene TRBJ1-5; 7 nucleotides match TRBD1. CDR1 and CDR2 from the germline V gene are SEHNR and FQNEAQ (reference sequence). The length of the CDR3 is 13 residues. Unmatched junction bases numbered 1, after V lost 2 bases and J lost 6 bases. CDR3 sequence (DNA): TGTGCCAGCAGCTTACAGGGGGTTCAGCCCCAGCATTTT. Its protein product is CASSLQGVQPQHF.

The gene calls are TRBV28 and TRBJ1-2, with D maybe TRBD1 (5 bases). The CDR3 is made up of 14 amino acids. Looked up from germline, CDR1 is MDHEN and CDR2 is SYDVKM. Deletions cut 7 bases from V and 0 bases from J, with 12 bases between. CDR3 protein: CASTGAYTNYGYTF. Written as DNA, the CDR3 is TGTGCCAGCACTGGGGCATACACTAACTATGGCTACACCTTC.

The rearrangement links TRBV19 to TRBJ1-5; D perhaps matches TRBD1 (6 bases). V was pared by 5 bases and J by 5 bases, with 25 bases between. This CDR3 spans 18 amino acids. Looked up from germline, CDR1 is LNHDA and CDR2 is SQIVND (reference sequence). CDR3 DNA sequence: TGTGCCAGTAGTGACTCTGTCTGGGACATCCTTCCTCATCAGCCCCAGCATTTT. Translated, it gives CASSDSVWDILPHQPQHF.

This chain uses TRBV9 with TRBJ2-1, with D maybe TRBD1 (5 bases). This CDR3 is built from 15 residues. Germline lookup yields CDR1 SGDLS and CDR2 YYNGEE. V lost 4 bases, J lost 0 bases, and 11 bases lay in between. This CDR3 reads CASSLDSSSYNEQFF. In DNA, the CDR3 is TGTGCCAGCAGCCTCGACAGTTCCTCCTACAATGAGCAGTTCTTC.

The V and J genes are TRBV7-2 and TRBJ1-4; D remains unclear. Germline V gene data show CDR1 as SGHTA and CDR2 as FQGNSA. The CDR3 has 13 residues. The germline V and J ends were trimmed by 4 bases and 11 bases, with 14 bases remaining between them. The CDR3, as DNA: TGTGCCAGCAGCTCTCGGACTAGGCCCAAACTGTTTTTT. Residues: CASSSRTRPKLFF.

The genes are TRBV27 and TRBJ2-5; no clear D. The V and J ends lost 10 bases and 4 bases respectively, with 19 bases between them. Germline CDR1 is MNHEY and CDR2 is SMNVEV (reference sequence). The CDR3 extends over 14 amino acids. CDR3 sequence: CATERKIGRETQYF. As DNA, the CDR3 is TGTGCCACCGAACGAAAAATTGGCAGAGAGACCCAGTACTTC.